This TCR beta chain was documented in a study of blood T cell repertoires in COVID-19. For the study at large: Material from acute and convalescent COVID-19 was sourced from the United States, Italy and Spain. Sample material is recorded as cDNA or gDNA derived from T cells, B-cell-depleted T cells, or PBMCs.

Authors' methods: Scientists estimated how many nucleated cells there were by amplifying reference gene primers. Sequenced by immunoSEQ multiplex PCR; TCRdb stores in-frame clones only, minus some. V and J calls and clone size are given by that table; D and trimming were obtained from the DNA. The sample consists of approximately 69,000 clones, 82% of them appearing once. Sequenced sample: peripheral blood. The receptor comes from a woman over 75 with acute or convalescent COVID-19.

In DNA, the CDR3 is TGTGCCAGCAGTTACTCCAGGGGACGCGAGCAGTACTTC. As protein: CASSYSRGREQYF. The V gene is TRBV6-2 or TRBV6-3, the J gene TRBJ2-7; weak D call: TRBD1 (6 bases). The CDR3 is made up of 13 amino acids. Germline V gene data show CDR1 as MNHEY and CDR2 as SVGEGT. V was pared by 0 bases and J by 6 bases, with 9 bases between.